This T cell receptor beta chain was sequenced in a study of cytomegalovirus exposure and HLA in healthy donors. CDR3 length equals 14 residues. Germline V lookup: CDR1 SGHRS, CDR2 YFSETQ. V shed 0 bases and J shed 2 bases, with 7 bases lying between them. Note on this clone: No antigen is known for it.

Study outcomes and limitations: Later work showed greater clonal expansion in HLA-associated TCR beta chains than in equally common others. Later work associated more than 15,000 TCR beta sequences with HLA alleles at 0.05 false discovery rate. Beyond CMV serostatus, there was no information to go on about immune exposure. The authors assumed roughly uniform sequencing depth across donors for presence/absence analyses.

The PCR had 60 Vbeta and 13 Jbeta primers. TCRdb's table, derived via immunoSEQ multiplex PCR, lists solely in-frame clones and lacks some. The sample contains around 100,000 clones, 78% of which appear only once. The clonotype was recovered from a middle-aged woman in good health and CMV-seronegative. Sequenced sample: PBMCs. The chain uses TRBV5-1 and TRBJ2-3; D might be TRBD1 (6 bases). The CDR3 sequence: CASSLGGHTDTQYF. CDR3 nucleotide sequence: TGCGCCAGCAGCTTGGGGGGGCACACAGATACGCAGTATTTT. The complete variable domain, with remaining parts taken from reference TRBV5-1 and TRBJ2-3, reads KAGVTQTPRYLIKTRGQQVTLSCSPISGHRSVSWYQQTPGQGLQFLFEYFSETQRNKGNFPGRFSGRQFSNSRSEMNVSTLELGDSALYLCASSLGGHTDTQYFGPGTRLTVL.